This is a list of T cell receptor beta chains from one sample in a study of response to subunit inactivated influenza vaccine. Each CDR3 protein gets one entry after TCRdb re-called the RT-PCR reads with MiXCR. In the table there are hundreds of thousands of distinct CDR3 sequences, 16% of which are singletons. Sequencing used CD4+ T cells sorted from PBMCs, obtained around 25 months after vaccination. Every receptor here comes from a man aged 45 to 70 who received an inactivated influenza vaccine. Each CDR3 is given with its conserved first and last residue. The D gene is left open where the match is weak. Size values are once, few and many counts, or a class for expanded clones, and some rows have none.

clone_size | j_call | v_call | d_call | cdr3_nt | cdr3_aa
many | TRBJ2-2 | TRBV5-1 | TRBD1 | TGCGCCAGCAGCGACAGGGAGACCGGGGAGCTGTTTTTT | CASSDRETGELFF
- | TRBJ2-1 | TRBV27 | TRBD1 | TGTGCCAGCAAACTGACAGGGCCTTACAATGAGCAGTTCTTC | CASKLTGPYNEQFF
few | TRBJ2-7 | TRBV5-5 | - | TGTGCCAGCAGCGGATACAGGGACTTGAACTACGAGCAGTACTTC | CASSGYRDLNYEQYF
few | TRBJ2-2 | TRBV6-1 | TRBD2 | TGTGCCAGCAGAACGGGACTAGCGCGAACCGGGGAGCTGTTTTTT | CASRTGLARTGELFF
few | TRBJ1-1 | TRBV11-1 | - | TGTGCCAGCAGCTTCCGACAGGTCACTGAAGCTTTCTTT | CASSFRQVTEAFF
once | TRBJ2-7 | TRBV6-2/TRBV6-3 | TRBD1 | TGTGCCAGCAGTTCCAGGACAGGGAGAGGTGTAGTCTACGAGCAGTACTTC | CASSSRTGRGVVYEQYF
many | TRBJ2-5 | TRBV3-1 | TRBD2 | TGTGCCAGCAGCTCGGGACTAGCACAAGAGACCCAGTACTTC | CASSSGLAQETQYF
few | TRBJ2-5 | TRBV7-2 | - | TGTGCCAGCAGCTTAGCTTTAGGGCCCTGGGAGACCCAGTACTTC | CASSLALGPWETQYF
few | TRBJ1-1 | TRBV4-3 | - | TGCGCCAGCAGCCAACTAATAAGGGGCACTGAAGCTTTCTTT | CASSQLIRGTEAFF
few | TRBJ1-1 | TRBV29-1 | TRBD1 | TGCAGCGCGGCCATCCGGGCAGGGGGTGTTGAAGCTTTCTTT | CSAAIRAGGVEAFF
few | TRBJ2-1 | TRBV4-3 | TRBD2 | TGCGCCAGCAGCCAAGGTCTCACTAGCGCTTACAATGAGCAGTTCTTC | CASSQGLTSAYNEQFF
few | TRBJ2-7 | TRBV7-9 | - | TGTGCCAGCAGCCCATCGCCTAGCGAGCAGTACTTC | CASSPSPSEQYF
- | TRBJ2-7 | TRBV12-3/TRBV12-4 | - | TGTGCCAGCAGTTTTGGACCGAGCTCCTACGAGCAGTACTTC | CASSFGPSSYEQYF
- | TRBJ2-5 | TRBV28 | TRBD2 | TGTGCCAGCAGGGTTGGCGGGAGGGCACAAGAGACCCAGTACTTC | CASRVGGRAQETQYF
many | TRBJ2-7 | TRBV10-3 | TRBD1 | TGTGCCATCAGGGGGGACAGGGGTATCTACGAGCAGTACTTC | CAIRGDRGIYEQYF
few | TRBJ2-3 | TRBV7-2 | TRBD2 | TGTGCCAGCAGCCCGGGACTAACCCGCACAGATACGCAGTATTTT | CASSPGLTRTDTQYF
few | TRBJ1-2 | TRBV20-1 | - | TGCAGTGCTGGAAGGACGCCCGGCTACACCTTC | CSAGRTPGYTF
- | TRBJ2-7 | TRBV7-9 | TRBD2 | TGTGCCAGCAGCTTAGGTCTAGCGGGGGCCTCCTACGAGCAGTACTTC | CASSLGLAGASYEQYF
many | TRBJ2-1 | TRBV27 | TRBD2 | TGTGCCAGCAGTTTTTACGGGAGGGCCAATGAGCAGTTCTTC | CASSFYGRANEQFF
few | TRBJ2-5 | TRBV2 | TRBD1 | TGTGCCAGCAGTCCCCGGGACAGGGATCCTCCGGAGACCCAGTACTTC | CASSPRDRDPPETQYF
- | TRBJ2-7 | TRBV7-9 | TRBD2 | TGTGCCAGCAGCACCGGACTAGCGGGAGGGCCTCATACGTCGCAGTACTTC | CASSTGLAGGPHTSQYF
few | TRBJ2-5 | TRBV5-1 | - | TGCGCCAGCAGCTTGGGGACAGAAAAGACCCAGTACTTC | CASSLGTEKTQYF
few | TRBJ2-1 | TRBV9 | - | TGTGCCAGCAGCGTAGCCTCTTGGTCTCGAAATATTTACAATGAGCAGTTCTTC | CASSVASWSRNIYNEQFF
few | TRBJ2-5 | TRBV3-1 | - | TGTGCCAGCAGCCTATATCGGTTGCGGGTCCGCCAAGAGACCCAGTACTTC | CASSLYRLRVRQETQYF
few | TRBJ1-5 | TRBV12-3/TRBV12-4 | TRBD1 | TGTGCCAGCAGGCGGGGACAGTATAGCAATCAGCCCCAGCATTTT | CASRRGQYSNQPQHF
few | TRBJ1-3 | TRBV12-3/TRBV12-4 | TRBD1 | TGTGCCAGCAGCCCGACAGGGGCTGGAAACACCATATATTTT | CASSPTGAGNTIYF
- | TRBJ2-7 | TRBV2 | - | TGTGCCAGCAGTGAGGCCACGACTCCCTCCTACGAGCAGTACTTC | CASSEATTPSYEQYF
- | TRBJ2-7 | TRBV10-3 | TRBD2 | TGTGCCATCAGCCAGACTAGCCGAACCTACGAGCAGTACTTC | CAISQTSRTYEQYF
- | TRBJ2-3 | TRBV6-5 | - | TGTGCCAGCAGTTACGATAGTCAACTGAGAGATACGCAGTATTTT | CASSYDSQLRDTQYF
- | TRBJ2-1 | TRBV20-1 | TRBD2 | TGCAGTGCTAGAGATATCAGGCGGGAGTCGAGAGATGAGCAGTTCTTC | CSARDIRRESRDEQFF
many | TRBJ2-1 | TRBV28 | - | TGTGCCAGTGGGGGCGGATTTGAGCAGTTCTTC | CASGGGFEQFF
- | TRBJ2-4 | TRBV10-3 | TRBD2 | TGTGCCATCAGTGCAGCGAAAAGGGAGGGTGGAAACATTCAGTACTTC | CAISAAKREGGNIQYF
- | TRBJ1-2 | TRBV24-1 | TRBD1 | TGTGCCACCAGTGATTGGACAGGAAGTCCATATGGCTACACCTTC | CATSDWTGSPYGYTF
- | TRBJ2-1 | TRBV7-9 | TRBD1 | TGTGCCAGCAGGTCGCCTTGGGGGACAGGAGACAATGAGCAGTTCTTC | CASRSPWGTGDNEQFF
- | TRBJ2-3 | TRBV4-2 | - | TGTGCCAGCAGCCAAGCGGTGGGGGGAACCACAGATACGCAGTATTTT | CASSQAVGGTTDTQYF
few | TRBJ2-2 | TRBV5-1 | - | TGCGCCAGCAGCTTGGATTCACCAAGGGAGCTGTTTTTT | CASSLDSPRELFF
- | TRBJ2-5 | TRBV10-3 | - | TGTGCCATTAAGGAGGGGCCCCTCCTAGAGACCCAGTACTTC | CAIKEGPLLETQYF
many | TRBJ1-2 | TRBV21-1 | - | TGTGCCAGCAGCAAACCTACTAACAGGGGGCGACCTAACTATGGCTACACCTTC | CASSKPTNRGRPNYGYTF
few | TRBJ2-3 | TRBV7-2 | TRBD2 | TGTGCCAGCAGCTTAGTAGCGGGAGGGCCAGATACGCAGTATTTT | CASSLVAGGPDTQYF
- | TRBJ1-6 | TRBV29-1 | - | TGCAGCGCTGGTTCCGGGGCTAATTCACCCCTCCACTTT | CSAGSGANSPLHF
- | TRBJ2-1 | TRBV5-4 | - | TGTGCCAGCAGCTTAGATGGGTACTCCTACAATGAGCAGTTCTTC | CASSLDGYSYNEQFF
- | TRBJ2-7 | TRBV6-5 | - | TGTGCCAGCAGATACACGACAGGTGCCTACGAGCAGTACTTC | CASRYTTGAYEQYF